Listed here are 20 T cell receptor beta chains from one sample, sequenced in a study of T cells of healthy individuals. Each CDR3 protein gets one entry after TCRdb re-called the 5' RACE reads with MiXCR. This table holds under 70,000 distinct CDR3 sequences, approximately 14% found once. The receptors come from a human donor in good health.

This chain links TRBV7-4 with TRBJ2-4, with D perhaps assigned TRBD1 or TRBD2 (5 bases each). V was shortened by 8 bases and J by 10 bases, with 27 bases between the two germline ends. From germline, CDR1 is SGHVT and CDR2 SQSDAQ. This CDR3 region has 16 residues. The CDR3 DNA reads as TGTGCCAGCCACGGCCCTAGGCCCGGGACCGACTGTATTCAGTACTTC. It codes for CASHGPRPGTDCIQYF.

The chain recombines TRBV5-5 with TRBJ1-3; D unclear. The CDR3 loop spans 13 amino acids. V was pared by 4 bases and J by 4 bases, with 9 bases between. Germline assignment: CDR1 SGHKS and CDR2 YYEKEE (reference sequence). In DNA, the CDR3 is TGTGCCAGCAGCAGAGGATCCGGAAACACCATATATTTT. This codes for CASSRGSGNTIYF.

V and J are TRBV7-2 and TRBJ1-2; D gene uncertain. CDR3 length equals 16 residues. CDR1 and CDR2 from the germline V gene are SGHTA and FQGNSA. V shed 5 bases and J shed 4 bases, with 20 bases lying between them. The CDR3 DNA sequence: TGTGCCAGCAGCCCACGAAAGGGCGAGGGAACCTATGGCTACACCTTC. Translating gives CASSPRKGEGTYGYTF.

The rearrangement links TRBV27 to TRBJ2-1, with 9 bases aligning to TRBD1. V was pared by 5 bases and J by 7 bases, with 12 bases of the junction left unmatched. Germline assignment: CDR1 MNHEY and CDR2 SMNVEV (reference sequence). CDR3 length equals 16 residues. The CDR3: CASSQPGTGLMNEQFF. The CDR3 DNA reads as TGTGCCAGCAGTCAACCCGGGACAGGGCTAATGAATGAGCAGTTCTTC.

There are many counts of this clonotype. V and J are TRBV19 and TRBJ2-7; a weak D match, TRBD1 (6 bases). The germline V gene encodes CDR1 LNHDA and CDR2 SQIVND (reference sequence). V lost 4 bases to trimming and J lost 7 bases, with 11 bases between them. There are 12 residues in the CDR3. The CDR3 loop reads CASSTLRGEQYF. The CDR3 nucleotides are TGTGCCAGTAGTACCCTGAGGGGGGAGCAGTACTTC.

This clonotype came up many times. In DNA form, the CDR3 reads TGCGCCAGCAGCTTGCAAGGGACTAACCAAGAGACCCAGTACTTC. As protein: CASSLQGTNQETQYF. V is TRBV5-1 and J is TRBJ2-5; 7 bases are shared with TRBD2. Germline V lookup: CDR1 SGHRS, CDR2 YFSETQ. The CDR3 spans 15 residues. V lost 1 base, J lost 0 bases, and 3 bases stayed unmatched.

This clonotype was picked up many times. V and J are TRBV10-2 and TRBJ2-7; 11 bases are a match to TRBD2. Germline V gives CDR1 WSHSY, CDR2 SAAADI. Germline trimming cut 1 base from V and 0 bases from J; bases unmatched to any gene: 2. The CDR3 has 16 residues. CDR3 region: CASSELGLADSYEQYF. CDR3 nucleotides: TGCGCCAGCAGTGAGTTGGGACTAGCGGACTCCTACGAGCAGTACTTC.

The table lists this clonotype with many counts. V is TRBV3-1 and J is TRBJ2-1; TRBD2 matches 8 bases. V lost 3 bases, J lost 7 bases, and 8 bases stayed unmatched. Germline CDR1 LGHDT, CDR2 YNNKEL (reference sequence). This CDR3 region has 15 residues. The CDR3 sequence: CASSHPSGRANEQFF. The DNA for the CDR3 is TGTGCCAGCAGCCACCCCAGCGGGAGAGCAAATGAGCAGTTCTTC.

There are many counts of this clonotype. The chain couples TRBV29-1 to TRBJ2-2; 11 nucleotides align to TRBD1. This CDR3 spans 14 amino acids. The germline V gene encodes CDR1 SQVTM and CDR2 ANQGSEA. Germline trimming cut 7 bases from V and 7 bases from J; bases unmatched to any gene: 8. The CDR3 sequence is CSAHRDRGDGELFF. The CDR3 nucleotides are TGCAGCGCCCACCGGGACAGGGGGGACGGGGAGCTGTTTTTT.

The sample holds a few counts of this clonotype. This sequence joins TRBV6-2 or TRBV6-3 and TRBJ2-3; a weak D match, TRBD1 (6 bases). Germline assignment: CDR1 MNHEY and CDR2 SVGEGT. Trimming took 4 bases from V and 3 from J, leaving 11 bases between them. This CDR3 is built from 14 residues. This CDR3 reads CASSFPGQTDTQYF. CDR3 bases: TGTGCCAGCAGTTTCCCGGGACAAACAGATACGCAGTATTTT.

In its sample, this clonotype was seen many times. The chain carries TRBV19 and TRBJ2-3, with TRBD1 identical over 12 bases. Germline V gene data show CDR1 as LNHDA and CDR2 as SQIVND (reference sequence). This CDR3 is built from 16 residues. The trim removed 2 bases at V and 7 bases at J, leaving 7 bases unmatched. CDR3 residues: CASSIPGTGGANTQYF. Here the CDR3 DNA reads TGTGCCAGTAGTATACCCGGGACAGGGGGCGCGAATACGCAGTATTTT.

This clonotype was picked up a small number of times. J is TRBJ2-2 and V is TRBV4-3; tentatively, D is TRBD2 (5 bases). The germline V gene encodes CDR1 LGHNA and CDR2 YSLEER. Trimming pared 6 bases from V and 5 bases from J, leaving 13 bases between. The CDR3 is made up of 14 amino acids. The CDR3, as DNA: TGCGCCAGCAGGAGTGACTACCTGACCGGGGAGCTGTTTTTT. Translated: CASRSDYLTGELFF.

This clonotype has more than one count but fewer than ten. The chain employs TRBV6-6 and TRBJ2-7; D is ambiguous. CDR3 size: 12 residues. The ends were cut back, 4 bases at V and 4 bases at J, with 8 bases in the middle. Germline V gene data show CDR1 as MNHNY and CDR2 as SVGAGI (reference sequence). The CDR3 sequence: CASSLDGYEQYF. Here the CDR3 DNA reads TGTGCCAGCAGTTTGGACGGATACGAGCAGTACTTC.

The chain links TRBV7-2 to TRBJ2-5; TRBD1 is a possible D gene (6 bases). Germline CDR1 SGHTA, CDR2 FQGNSA. V lost 4 bases, J lost 2 bases, and 14 bases lay in between. The CDR3 is 15 amino acids. The CDR3 protein is CASSSSPGQQETQYF. DNA for the CDR3: TGTGCCAGCAGCTCCTCCCCAGGACAGCAAGAGACCCAGTACTTC.

V and J are TRBV24-1 and TRBJ2-2; D tentatively fits TRBD1 or TRBD2 (6 bases each). The CDR3 length is 16 residues. Germline V gene sequence: CDR1 KGHDR, CDR2 SFDVKD. Trimming stripped 3 bases from V and 4 bases from J, with 14 bases between. In nucleotides, the CDR3 is TGTGCCACCAGTGATGAGGGGGGCGCTGGCACCGGGGAGCTGTTTTTT. Its protein product is CATSDEGGAGTGELFF.

This clonotype came up many times. The V call is TRBV20-1, the J call TRBJ2-7, with TRBD2 matching 11 bases. J gave up 2 bases and V 5 bases, and 5 bases lay outside the gene matches. Per germline, CDR1 DFQATT and CDR2 SNEGSKA (reference sequence). The CDR3 has 14 amino acids. CDR3 in amino acids: CSALLAGAAYEQYF. CDR3 in DNA: TGCAGTGCTCTACTAGCGGGAGCTGCCTACGAGCAGTACTTC.

This clonotype came up many times. The chain couples TRBV6-1 to TRBJ2-2; D gene uncertain. Trimming left V 2 bases short and J 4 bases short, with 5 bases between. CDR3 length: 13 residues. Germline CDR1 reads MNHNS; CDR2 reads SASEGT. In DNA, the CDR3 is TGTGCCAGCAGTGAAAGGGCCACCGGGGAGCTGTTTTTT. This sequence encodes CASSERATGELFF.

The V and J genes are TRBV28 and TRBJ2-6; TRBD1 might be the D (5 bases). Germline V gene data show CDR1 as MDHEN and CDR2 as SYDVKM. This CDR3 is 13 amino acids long. Trimming took 10 bases from V and 0 from J, leaving 7 bases between them. The CDR3 reads CATRVSGANVLTF. For the CDR3, the DNA is TGTGCCACCAGGGTCTCTGGGGCCAACGTCCTGACTTTC.

V gene TRBV27 combines with J gene TRBJ1-4; D call uncertain. Germline-derived CDR1 and CDR2 are MNHEY and SMNVEV (reference sequence). There are 13 residues in the CDR3. Trimming took off 3 bases at V and 4 bases at J, with 6 bases between the two ends. CDR3 bases: TGTGCCAGCAGTTTCTCTGGTAATGAAAAACTGTTTTTT. Protein product: CASSFSGNEKLFF.

This clonotype was seen more than once but under ten times. This sequence joins TRBV15 and TRBJ2-5; D gene unclear. Germline V CDR1 and CDR2: LNHNV, YYDKDF (reference sequence). This CDR3 comprises 13 residues. V lost 1 base to trimming and J lost 3 bases, with 6 bases between them. The CDR3 DNA sequence: TGTGCCACCAGCAGAGTCGGTGAAGAGACCCAGTACTTC. This translates into CATSRVGEETQYF.